These 32 T cell receptor beta chains came from one sample sequenced in a study of blood T cell repertoires in COVID-19. Assay: immunoSEQ multiplex PCR; the TCRdb copy retains only in-frame clones and omits some. The sample records approximately 220,000 clones, approximately 86% being singletons. The sample was peripheral blood. The receptor set was obtained from a man aged 35-49 years with acute or convalescent COVID-19.

This clone was seen once. In DNA, the CDR3 is TGTGCCAGCAGGACTTTACAGGGGCTCTACAATGAGCAGTTCTTC. This encodes CASRTLQGLYNEQFF. The chain has TRBV27 and TRBJ2-1, with 7 bases lining up with TRBD1. Germline V gives CDR1 MNHEY, CDR2 SMNVEV (reference sequence). Trimming removed 6 bases from V and 3 bases from J; junction bases left unmatched: 8. The CDR3 spans 15 residues.

The chain couples TRBV18 to TRBJ2-7, with D perhaps matching TRBD1 (5 bases). Germline V gives CDR1 KGHSH, CDR2 LQKENI. CDR3 length equals 12 residues. V was cut by 4 bases and J by 3 bases, with 7 bases left in between. The CDR3, as DNA: TGTGCCAGCTCACTCGACAGCTACGAGCAGTACTTC. This gives the protein CASSLDSYEQYF. Supplemented by reference TRBV18 and TRBJ2-7, the full variable domain reads NAGVMQNPRHLVRRRGQEARLRCSPMKGHSHVYWYRQLPEEGLKFMVYLQKENIIDESGMPKERFSAEFPKEGPSILRIQQVVRGDSAAYFCASSLDSYEQYFGPGTRLTVT.

The genes are TRBV5-1 and TRBJ1-3, with TRBD1 identical over 9 bases. CDR1 and CDR2 from the germline V gene are SGHRS and YFSETQ. J gave up 2 bases and V 6 bases, and 9 bases lay outside the gene matches. This CDR3 has 16 residues. Here the CDR3 reads CASTTGGSGTGNTIYF. Written as DNA, the CDR3 is TGCGCCAGCACGACAGGGGGATCTGGGACTGGAAACACCATATATTTT.

This rearrangement joins TRBV6-2 or TRBV6-3 to TRBJ2-7; no definite D call. V was trimmed by 4 bases and J by 4 bases, leaving 17 bases between them. Germline assignment: CDR1 MNHEY and CDR2 SVGEGT. The CDR3 is 15 amino acids. CDR3 DNA: TGTGCCAGCAGTTCCCGTAGGCTAGTCGGATACGAGCAGTACTTC. Its protein product is CASSSRRLVGYEQYF.

The rearrangement joins TRBV13 to TRBJ2-7, with a possible D match to TRBD2 (5 bases). CDR3 length: 15 residues. Germline-derived CDR1 and CDR2 are PRHDT and FYEKMQ (reference sequence). V lost 0 bases to trimming and J lost 7 bases, with 16 bases between them. CDR3 loop: CASSLGLGGLREQYF. The DNA for the CDR3 is TGTGCCAGCAGCTTAGGCCTCGGAGGCCTGAGGGAGCAGTACTTC. The full variable domain, in which reference TRBV13 and TRBJ2-7 provide the parts outside the CDR3, is AAGVIQSPRHLIKEKRETATLKCYPIPRHDTVYWYQQGPGQDPQFLISFYEKMQSDKGSIPDRFSAQQFSDYHSELNMSSLELGDSALYFCASSLGLGGLREQYFGPGTRLTVT.

The chain carries TRBV19 and TRBJ1-3, with D possibly being TRBD1 (6 bases). Germline V gene sequence: CDR1 LNHDA, CDR2 SQIVND (reference sequence). This CDR3 contains 14 residues. V gave up 8 bases and J gave up 4 bases, with 15 bases separating them. The CDR3, as DNA: TGTGCCAGTCAGGGGCAGCCACAAGGAAACACCATATATTTT. As protein: CASQGQPQGNTIYF. Based on the CDR3 plus reference TRBV19 and TRBJ1-3, the full variable domain is DGGITQSPKYLFRKEGQNVTLSCEQNLNHDAMYWYRQDPGQGLRLIYYSQIVNDFQKGDIAEGYSVSREKKESFPLTVTSAQKNPTAFYLCASQGQPQGNTIYFGEGSWLTVV.

The chain joins TRBV19 to TRBJ1-2; D gene ambiguous. The CDR3 has 14 residues. Germline CDR1 and CDR2: LNHDA and SQIVND (reference sequence). The V end lost 4 bases, the J end lost 5 bases, and 14 bases lay between the germline ends. The CDR3 nucleotides are TGTGCCAGTAGTAGGAGTGCAGCACCTTATGGCTACACCTTC. It specifies CASSRSAAPYGYTF.

This chain joins TRBV5-1 and TRBJ2-7; TRBD2 matches 8 bases. Germline CDR1 and CDR2: SGHRS and YFSETQ. V dropped 3 bases and J dropped 3; count of bases not matched to a gene: 5. The CDR3 runs to 14 residues. CDR3 sequence reads: CASSSGGGHYEQYF. CDR3 in DNA: TGCGCCAGCAGCTCGGGCGGGGGGCACTACGAGCAGTACTTC.

The gene calls are TRBV5-1 and TRBJ2-7; 7 bases line up with TRBD1. The germline V gene encodes CDR1 SGHRS and CDR2 YFSETQ. After removal of 3 bases from V and 3 bases from J, the junction contained 6 bases not matched to a gene. This CDR3 spans 14 amino acids. CDR3 nucleotides: TGCGCCAGCAGCTATCCGGGACAGAGCTACGAGCAGTACTTC. Its protein product is CASSYPGQSYEQYF.

The chain carries TRBV21-1 and TRBJ2-2; the table's D call, TRBD2, has no DNA check behind it. TRBV21-1 is a known pseudogene. The CDR3 contains 18 residues. CDR3 residues: CASSKAGGLAGNTGELFF. CDR3 DNA: TGTGCCAGCAGCAAAGCGGGGGGACTAGCGGGTAACACCGGGGAGCTGTTTTTT.

The CDR3 DNA is TGCGCCAGCAGCTTGGGCGGGGGGGCCGTTAGGAATGAGCAGTTCTTC. This gives the protein CASSLGGGAVRNEQFF. The V and J genes are TRBV5-1 and TRBJ2-1; TRBD2 agrees at 9 bases. The germline V gene has CDR1 SGHRS and CDR2 YFSETQ. Germline trimming cut 0 bases from V and 7 bases from J; bases unmatched to any gene: 8. The CDR3 contains 16 residues.

This rearrangement joins TRBV6-5 to TRBJ1-3, with D uncertain. The germline CDR1 and CDR2 sequences are MNHEY and SVGAGI. Between the trimmed V and J ends, which lost 6 bases and 0 bases, there was a span of 12 bases. This CDR3 is built from 15 residues. CDR3 in amino acids: CASRPDTYSGNTIYF. The CDR3, as DNA: TGTGCCAGCAGACCCGACACTTACTCTGGAAACACCATATATTTT.

This chain links TRBV28 with TRBJ1-2; tentative D call: TRBD1 (6 bases). Germline CDR1 and CDR2: MDHEN and SYDVKM. This CDR3 comprises 15 residues. The V end lost 6 bases, the J end lost 0 bases, and 14 bases lay between the germline ends. CDR3 nucleotide sequence: TGTGCCAGCAGCCTGGGAGGGACAACTAACTATGGCTACACCTTC. The encoded protein is CASSLGGTTNYGYTF.

The DNA of the CDR3 is TGTGCCAGCAGTGTTGTTCTAGCGGGAGGGGAAGAGACCCAGTACTTC. Protein sequence: CASSVVLAGGEETQYF. The V gene is TRBV6-1, the J gene TRBJ2-5; 12 bases are shared with TRBD2. The trim removed 4 bases at V and 3 bases at J, leaving 6 bases unmatched. This CDR3 has 16 residues. Germline V CDR1 and CDR2: MNHNS, SASEGT.

This clone has just one count. The chain uses TRBV5-1 and TRBJ1-5; 8 nucleotides align to TRBD1. This CDR3 comprises 15 residues. V was pared by 1 base and J by 2 bases, with 2 bases of the junction left unmatched. The germline gives CDR1 SGHRS, CDR2 YFSETQ. The CDR3 coding sequence is TGCGCCAGCAGCTTGCAGGGGGCGGGCAATCAGCCCCAGCATTTT. Translation gives CASSLQGAGNQPQHF.

CDR3 sequence reads: CASSSSRVSETQYF. DNA of the CDR3: TGTGCCAGCAGCTCGAGCAGGGTGTCAGAGACCCAGTACTTC. The chain carries TRBV7-9 and TRBJ2-5; perhaps TRBD1 as D (5 bases). Trimming took 4 bases from V and 4 from J, leaving 13 bases between them. This CDR3 is 14 amino acids long. Germline CDR1 SEHNR, CDR2 FQNEAQ (reference sequence).

The J gene is TRBJ2-2, the V gene TRBV29-1, with D perhaps TRBD2 (6 bases). The CDR3 is 14 amino acids. V was trimmed by 4 bases and J by 1 base, leaving 10 bases between them. CDR1 and CDR2 from the germline V gene are SQVTM and ANQGSEA. CDR3 nucleotide sequence: TGCAGCGTTGTTCTAGCGTGGAACACCGGGGAGCTGTTTTTT. It yields the protein CSVVLAWNTGELFF.

The rearrangement links TRBV24-1 to TRBJ2-3; D gene uncertain. The CDR3 has 13 residues. V was clipped by 5 bases and J by 0 bases, with 5 bases between them. Per the germline V gene, CDR1 is KGHDR and CDR2 is SFDVKD. This chain's CDR3 is CATSVGSTDTQYF. The CDR3 DNA sequence: TGTGCCACCAGTGTCGGGAGCACAGATACGCAGTATTTT.

This sequence joins TRBV10-1 and TRBJ2-3; D might be TRBD1 (5 bases). V lost 4 bases and J 1 base, leaving 6 bases between the germline ends. From germline, CDR1 is WNHNN and CDR2 SYGVQD (reference sequence). This CDR3 is built from 13 residues. DNA for the CDR3: TGCGCCAGCAGTGTAGGGGGCACAGATACGCAGTATTTT. Its protein product is CASSVGGTDTQYF.

This chain links TRBV11-2 with TRBJ1-1; 11 positions match TRBD1. This CDR3 contains 15 residues. CDR1 and CDR2 from the germline V gene are SGHAT and FQNNGV. The junction had 3 bases not matched to a gene; V was cut back by 4 bases and J by 2 bases. The chain's CDR3 is CASSSGTGGNTEAFF. As DNA, the CDR3 is TGTGCCAGCAGCTCCGGGACAGGGGGAAACACTGAAGCTTTCTTT.

V gene TRBV5-1 combines with J gene TRBJ1-3; 7 nucleotides agree with TRBD1. CDR1 and CDR2 (germline): SGHRS, YFSETQ. With 0 bases clipped from V and 0 bases from J, the junction kept 6 bases outside the gene matches. The CDR3 length is 17 residues. The CDR3 DNA reads as TGCGCCAGCAGCTTGGGGGGACAGTTTAACTCTGGAAACACCATATATTTT. As protein: CASSLGGQFNSGNTIYF.

The chain couples TRBV7-2 to TRBJ2-1; D possibly corresponds to TRBD1 (6 bases). The CDR3 totals 16 residues. Germline values: CDR1 SGHTA, CDR2 FQGNSA. Trimming pared 5 bases from V and 5 bases from J, leaving 19 bases between. Here the CDR3 reads CASSLSGTRPNNEQFF. In DNA form, the CDR3 reads TGTGCCAGCAGCCTCTCCGGGACAAGGCCCAACAATGAGCAGTTCTTC.

There are a few counts of this clone. V gene TRBV27 combines with J gene TRBJ2-3; 7 bases fit TRBD1. Trimming at V came to 2 bases and at J to 6 bases, leaving 8 bases not matched to a gene. The CDR3 length is 15 residues. Looked up from germline, CDR1 is MNHEY and CDR2 is SMNVEV (reference sequence). CDR3 DNA: TGTGCCAGCAGTTTACAGGGGGTATCGCGGGATACGCAGTATTTT. Its protein product is CASSLQGVSRDTQYF.

The rearrangement joins TRBV29-1 to TRBJ2-6; 7 nucleotides align to TRBD1. This CDR3 spans 14 amino acids. Germline CDR1 reads SQVTM; CDR2 reads ANQGSEA. The trim removed 6 bases at V and 4 bases at J, leaving 6 bases unmatched. The CDR3 nucleotides are TGCAGCGTCGAGGGGGCAGGGGGGGCCAACGTCCTGACTTTC. It translates to CSVEGAGGANVLTF.

The chain carries TRBV2 and TRBJ2-5; tentative D call: TRBD1 (5 bases). The CDR3 spans 13 residues. From germline, CDR1 is SNHLY and CDR2 FYNNEI. Trimming left V 6 bases short and J 1 base short, with 9 bases between. For the CDR3, the DNA is TGTGCCAGCAGGCCAGGGCCCCAAGAGACCCAGTACTTC. Translation gives CASRPGPQETQYF.

This chain joins TRBV30 and TRBJ1-1; 8 bases fit TRBD1. CDR1 is GTSNPN, CDR2 SVGIG, per germline (reference sequence). This CDR3 is built from 15 residues. V lost 3 bases to trimming and J lost 4 bases; unmatched junction nucleotides: 10. CDR3 DNA: TGTGCCTGGAGAGAATACAGGGGGGTATCCACTGAAGCTTTCTTT. Amino acid sequence: CAWREYRGVSTEAFF.

The gene calls are TRBV12-3 or TRBV12-4 and TRBJ2-1, with D perhaps TRBD1 (6 bases). V dropped 6 bases and J dropped 5 bases, with 8 bases sitting between them. This CDR3 is 12 amino acids long. The CDR3 DNA is TGTGCCAGCAGGAGGACAGACAATGAGCAGTTCTTC. This translates into CASRRTDNEQFF.

The gene calls are TRBV5-1 and TRBJ2-7, with D possibly being TRBD2 (5 bases). This CDR3 has 15 amino acids. Germline values: CDR1 SGHRS, CDR2 YFSETQ. V lost 2 bases, J lost 2 bases, and 14 bases lay in between. The CDR3 sequence: CASSFFDGIPYEQYF. The CDR3 DNA reads as TGCGCCAGCAGCTTTTTCGACGGGATTCCCTACGAGCAGTACTTC.

V and J are TRBV7-3 and TRBJ2-7; possibly TRBD2 for D (6 bases). CDR1 and CDR2 (germline): SGHTA, FQGTGA. The V gene lost 3 bases and the J gene lost 6 bases, with 12 bases spanning the gap. The CDR3 is made up of 13 amino acids. CDR3 coding DNA: TGTGCCAGCAGCTTTAATACGGAGGGCGAGCAGTACTTC. It codes for CASSFNTEGEQYF.

The V gene is TRBV24-1, the J gene TRBJ2-1; 8 nucleotides align to TRBD1. The CDR3 sequence is 19 residues long. V lost 2 bases, J lost 0 bases, and 11 bases stayed unmatched. CDR1 and CDR2 (germline): KGHDR, SFDVKD. The CDR3 DNA sequence: TGTGCCACCAGTGATTGGAAGCTAAGACAGGGGTCCTCCTACAATGAGCAGTTCTTC. Translation gives CATSDWKLRQGSSYNEQFF.

The rearrangement uses TRBV3-1 (or the pseudogene TRBV3-2) and TRBJ1-1, with a weak D call TRBD1 (5 bases). V gave up 5 bases and J gave up 0 bases, with 22 bases separating them. The germline V gene encodes CDR1 LGHDT and CDR2 YNNKEL (reference sequence). This CDR3 has 18 residues. The CDR3 region is CASSGVTGGSLMNTEAFF. The CDR3 nucleotides read TGTGCCAGCAGCGGCGTGACGGGGGGGAGCCTCATGAACACTGAAGCTTTCTTT.

The rearrangement links TRBV7-9 to TRBJ1-1; D gene ambiguous. The CDR3 consists of 13 residues. V was cut by 3 bases and J by 0 bases, with 5 bases left in between. Germline lookup yields CDR1 SEHNR and CDR2 FQNEAQ (reference sequence). This CDR3 is CASSLAMNTEAFF. CDR3 DNA: TGTGCCAGCAGCTTGGCCATGAACACTGAAGCTTTCTTT.